This T cell receptor (beta chain) derives from a study of post-analysis software for immune sequencing data. Study-wide findings and caveats: Five TRBV segments occurring more often in patients than controls included TRBV5-6, TRBV5-1 and TRBV20-1. Significantly decreased normalized Chao1 diversity was recorded for multiple sclerosis patients relative to controls.

This clonotype was detected a few times. Its antigen is undetermined. The V gene's germline CDR1 is ENHRY and CDR2 SYGVKD. This CDR3 has 15 amino acids. Trimming took off 0 bases at V and 2 bases at J, with 11 bases between the two ends. Built from TCR beta cDNA, the libraries had unique molecular identifiers in them. Via MiXCR, TCRdb re-called the PCR reads, giving one row per CDR3 protein. Among approximately 630,000 distinct CDR3 sequences, 55% to 70% were seen once, and the ten largest hold around 11%. The clonotype originates from a girl aged 2-10 years with multiple sclerosis. The rearrangement joins TRBV10-3 to TRBJ2-7, with D unclear. Sequencing was carried out using blood. Here the CDR3 reads CAISESMIIPYEQYF. The DNA of the CDR3 is TGTGCCATCAGTGAGTCGATGATTATTCCCTACGAGCAGTACTTC.